These 23 T cell receptor beta chains came from one sample sequenced in a study of cytomegalovirus exposure and HLA in healthy donors. It was with 60 Vbeta and 13 Jbeta primers that the PCR ran. Sequencing was performed with immunoSEQ multiplex PCR; in TCRdb, only in-frame clones are kept and a portion is missing. The sample holds about 170,000 clones; 75% to 80% are singletons and the top ten take roughly 6%. Sample: PBMCs. These receptors originate from a man between 35 and 55 years old in good health and CMV-seropositive.

The table lists this clone with a few counts. The rearrangement links TRBV7-2 to TRBJ2-5, with 11 bases lining up with TRBD2. Germline V gene data show CDR1 as SGHTA and CDR2 as FQGNSA. The CDR3 extends over 14 amino acids. V lost 1 base and J lost 12; bases outside the gene matches: 7. This CDR3 is CASSLVGTSGVKYF. DNA for the CDR3: TGTGCCAGCAGCTTAGTAGGGACTAGCGGAGTTAAGTACTTC.

The rearrangement links TRBV6-5 to TRBJ2-5; 10 bases fit TRBD2. This CDR3 has 15 amino acids. The V gene end was trimmed by 4 bases and the J gene end by 4 bases; junction bases not matched to a gene: 6. Germline values: CDR1 MNHEY, CDR2 SVGAGI. The CDR3, as DNA: TGTGCCAGCAGTTCCCCGGGACTAGCGCGAGAGACCCAGTACTTC. Its protein is CASSSPGLARETQYF.

In this sample, this clone turned up a few times. V is TRBV7-3 and J is TRBJ2-2, with D hard to call. The CDR3 length is 12 residues. CDR1 is SGHTA and CDR2 is FQGTGA in the germline V gene. Trimming took 6 bases from V and 6 from J, leaving 8 bases between them. As DNA, the CDR3 is TGTGCCAGCAGGATTGAGGCCGGGGAGCTGTTTTTT. This codes for CASRIEAGELFF. Based on the CDR3 plus reference TRBV7-3 and TRBJ2-2, the full variable domain is GAGVSQTPSNKVTEKGKYVELRCDPISGHTALYWYRQSLGQGPEFLIYFQGTGAADDSGLPNDRFFAVRPEGSVSTLKIQRTERGDSAVYLCASRIEAGELFFGEGSRLTVL.

This chain links TRBV27 with TRBJ2-1; a weak D match, TRBD2 (5 bases). V was clipped by 4 bases and J by 5 bases, with 24 bases between them. The germline V gene has CDR1 MNHEY and CDR2 SMNVEV (reference sequence). The CDR3 is 18 residues long. For the CDR3, the DNA is TGTGCCAGCAGTTCCCCCGGAGGTCAACTCCGCACAAACAATGAGCAGTTCTTC. This encodes CASSSPGGQLRTNNEQFF.

This clone showed up just once. The chain employs TRBV7-9 and TRBJ1-3, with 8 bases aligning to TRBD1. The CDR3 totals 17 residues. V shed 5 bases and J 4 bases; nucleotides not matched to a gene: 13. Germline CDR1 is SEHNR and CDR2 is FQNEAQ (reference sequence). This CDR3 reads CASSPHRGRDRGNTIYF. In nucleotides, the CDR3 is TGTGCCAGCAGCCCACATCGCGGCCGGGACAGGGGAAACACCATATATTTT.

CDR3 coding DNA: TGTGCCAGCAGTTTGCAGGGGGCTAAAAATCAGCCCCAGCATTTT. This sequence encodes CASSLQGAKNQPQHF. The V call is TRBV27, the J call TRBJ1-5; 8 bases match TRBD1. The CDR3 contains 15 residues. Looked up from germline, CDR1 is MNHEY and CDR2 is SMNVEV (reference sequence). V shed 3 bases and J 4 bases; nucleotides not matched to a gene: 5.

The sample holds a few counts of this clone. The chain couples TRBV10-3 to TRBJ1-1, with 10 positions matching TRBD1. This CDR3 has 14 amino acids. V lost 6 bases and J lost 4; bases outside the gene matches: 5. Per germline, CDR1 ENHRY and CDR2 SYGVKD. This CDR3 reads CAIRERTGGTEAFF. Here the CDR3 DNA reads TGTGCCATCAGAGAGCGGACAGGGGGCACTGAAGCTTTCTTT.

The chain combines TRBV11-1 with TRBJ2-7, with 7 nucleotides matching TRBD1. This CDR3 contains 14 residues. J was trimmed by 0 bases and V by 6 bases; bases with no gene match: 5. Germline V lookup: CDR1 SGHAT, CDR2 FQDESV (reference sequence). As DNA, the CDR3 is TGTGCCAGCAGACCGACAGGGAGCTCCTACGAGCAGTACTTC. Protein: CASRPTGSSYEQYF. The variable domain in full, completed from reference TRBV11-1 and TRBJ2-7, reads EAEVAQSPRYKITEKSQAVAFWCDPISGHATLYWYRQILGQGPELLVQFQDESVVDDSQLPKDRFSAERLKGVDSTLKIQPAELGDSAMYLCASRPTGSSYEQYFGPGTRLTVT.

This clone was counted a single time. The chain uses TRBV5-1 and TRBJ2-2, with a tentative D call TRBD2 (6 bases). The germline CDR1 and CDR2 sequences are SGHRS and YFSETQ. With 0 bases removed from V and 4 bases from J, the gap between germline ends came to 13 bases. The CDR3 spans 16 residues. The CDR3 region is CASSLVLAGFTGELFF. CDR3 bases: TGCGCCAGCAGCTTGGTGTTGGCGGGGTTCACCGGGGAGCTGTTTTTT.

The V gene is TRBV5-1, the J gene TRBJ2-2; 9 positions agree with TRBD2. The CDR3 extends over 14 amino acids. Germline-derived CDR1 and CDR2 are SGHRS and YFSETQ. V dropped 7 bases and J dropped 0; count of bases not matched to a gene: 1. CDR3 protein: CASSSGANTGELFF. The CDR3 DNA sequence: TGCGCCAGCTCTAGCGGGGCGAACACCGGGGAGCTGTTTTTT.

The chain combines TRBV28 with TRBJ1-2; 9 bases are a match to TRBD1. Per the germline V gene, CDR1 is MDHEN and CDR2 is SYDVKM. Trimming at V came to 2 bases and at J to 4 bases, leaving 5 bases not matched to a gene. The length of the CDR3 is 15 residues. This CDR3 reads CASSLLGQGLYGYTF. CDR3 nucleotide sequence: TGTGCCAGCAGTTTACTGGGACAGGGCCTCTATGGCTACACCTTC.

The chain is built from TRBV19 and TRBJ2-3, with 9 bases identical to TRBD2. J gave up 6 bases and V 5 bases, and 6 bases lay outside the gene matches. CDR3 length equals 14 residues. Germline-derived CDR1 and CDR2 are LNHDA and SQIVND (reference sequence). The chain's CDR3 is CASSLRTSVDTQYF. CDR3 DNA sequence: TGTGCCAGTAGTCTCCGGACTAGCGTGGATACGCAGTATTTT. The whole variable domain, filled in from reference TRBV19 and TRBJ2-3, reads DGGITQSPKYLFRKEGQNVTLSCEQNLNHDAMYWYRQDPGQGLRLIYYSQIVNDFQKGDIAEGYSVSREKKESFPLTVTSAQKNPTAFYLCASSLRTSVDTQYFGPGTRLTVL.

This clone showed up just a few times. Other DNA sequences in the sample encode the same CDR3. The chain recombines TRBV5-3 with TRBJ1-5; 10 bases are a match to TRBD1. TRBV5-3 qualifies as an ORF whose function is uncertain. J was trimmed by 3 bases and V by 4 bases; bases with no gene match: 13. This CDR3 is 18 amino acids long. The CDR3 spells CARSRGTGVSASNQPQHF. CDR3 nucleotides: TGTGCCAGAAGCCGCGGGACAGGGGTCTCTGCCTCCAATCAGCCCCAGCATTTT.

This clone was seen just once. J is TRBJ1-1 and V is TRBV28; D unclear. The V gene's germline CDR1 is MDHEN and CDR2 SYDVKM. Deletions cut 7 bases from V and 4 bases from J, with 13 bases between. The CDR3 has 13 amino acids. The CDR3 sequence: CASILSVSTEAFF. CDR3 nucleotides: TGTGCCAGCATCCTAAGCGTCTCCACTGAAGCTTTCTTT.

The rearrangement links TRBV5-1 to TRBJ2-2; possibly TRBD2 for D (5 bases). Looked up from germline, CDR1 is SGHRS and CDR2 is YFSETQ. The CDR3 runs to 14 residues. V shed 0 bases and J shed 6 bases, with 9 bases lying between them. The CDR3 region is CASSLAVGAGELFF. For the CDR3, the DNA is TGCGCCAGCAGCTTGGCCGTCGGGGCCGGGGAGCTGTTTTTT. Full variable domain (missing parts from reference TRBV5-1 and TRBJ2-2): KAGVTQTPRYLIKTRGQQVTLSCSPISGHRSVSWYQQTPGQGLQFLFEYFSETQRNKGNFPGRFSGRQFSNSRSEMNVSTLELGDSALYLCASSLAVGAGELFFGEGSRLTVL.

This clone has only one observation. V gene TRBV25-1 combines with J gene TRBJ2-1; 10 nucleotides match TRBD2. Trimming at V came to 8 bases and at J to 4 bases, leaving 11 bases not matched to a gene. The CDR3 runs to 16 residues. Germline assignment: CDR1 MGHDK and CDR2 SYGVNS. The CDR3 bases are TGTGCCAGCTCCCCTCTAGCGGGAGTAGCTTACAATGAGCAGTTCTTC. This encodes CASSPLAGVAYNEQFF.

The V and J genes are TRBV30 and TRBJ1-5, with D possibly being TRBD1 (6 bases). The CDR3 has 13 amino acids. Trimming removed 2 bases from V and 4 bases from J, with 9 bases in between. Germline-derived CDR1 and CDR2 are GTSNPN and SVGIG (reference sequence). The DNA of the CDR3 is TGTGCCTGGAGTCCCGACAGGAATCAGCCCCAGCATTTT. It is translated as CAWSPDRNQPQHF.

Only a few counts were recorded for this clone. The chain couples TRBV18 to TRBJ1-5, with D possibly TRBD1 on 5 matching bases. V dropped 3 bases and J dropped 2 bases, with 11 bases sitting between them. Germline CDR1 is KGHSH and CDR2 is LQKENI. This CDR3 region has 15 residues. CDR3 nucleotide sequence: TGTGCCAGCTCACCCGACAGAGTAGGCAATCAGCCCCAGCATTTT. This sequence encodes CASSPDRVGNQPQHF.

The V call is TRBV11-3, the J call TRBJ2-7; D is unclear. Per the germline V gene, CDR1 is SGHNT and CDR2 is YENEEA. The CDR3 contains 13 residues. The V end lost 0 bases, the J end lost 4 bases, and 7 bases lay between the germline ends. CDR3 sequence reads: CASSLDRFYEQYF. The CDR3 region has the DNA TGTGCCAGCAGCTTAGATCGGTTTTACGAGCAGTACTTC.

The gene calls are TRBV5-4 and TRBJ2-4; tentative D call: TRBD2 (6 bases). The CDR3 consists of 12 residues. The ends were cut back, 5 bases at V and 5 bases at J, with 8 bases in the middle. Germline assignment: CDR1 SGHNT and CDR2 YYREEE (reference sequence). The CDR3 DNA reads as TGTGCCAGCAGTTGGAGGGAAAACATTCAGTACTTC. It is translated as CASSWRENIQYF.

The V gene is TRBV6-4, the J gene TRBJ2-1, with 12 bases aligning to TRBD2. This CDR3 has 16 residues. V gave up 5 bases and J gave up 8 bases; unmatched junction bases: 10. CDR1 and CDR2 from the germline V gene are MRHNA and SNTAGT. The CDR3 DNA sequence: TGTGCCAGCAGTCTCTCTCTAGCGGGAGGGAGTCATGAGCAGTTCTTC. It codes for CASSLSLAGGSHEQFF.

The chain links TRBV13 to TRBJ1-2; 11 positions agree with TRBD1. This CDR3 has 15 amino acids. V trimming: 5 bases; J trimming: 5 bases; junction bases outside the gene matches: 7. CDR1 is PRHDT and CDR2 is FYEKMQ in the germline V gene (reference sequence). CDR3 DNA: TGTGCCAGCAGCGAGCGGACAGGGGGCGATTATGGCTACACCTTC. This sequence encodes CASSERTGGDYGYTF. Variable domain in full (rest from reference TRBV13 and TRBJ1-2): AAGVIQSPRHLIKEKRETATLKCYPIPRHDTVYWYQQGPGQDPQFLISFYEKMQSDKGSIPDRFSAQQFSDYHSELNMSSLELGDSALYFCASSERTGGDYGYTFGSGTRLTVV.

This chain uses TRBV5-1 with TRBJ2-1, with D possibly matching TRBD1 (6 bases). CDR1 and CDR2 (germline): SGHRS, YFSETQ. Trimming took 4 bases from V and 6 from J, leaving 14 bases between them. CDR3 length: 14 amino acids. The CDR3 DNA reads TGCGCCAGCAGCGGACAGACAGGCCGCAATGAGCAGTTCTTC. It is translated as CASSGQTGRNEQFF.